The present entry profiles one T cell receptor beta chain with its context. This sample is drawn from a study of T cell responses to AZD1222 COVID-19 vaccine. TCRdb's copy holds only in-frame clones and misses some; the assay was immunoSEQ multiplex PCR. This repertoire shows tens of thousands of clones, roughly 84% found once; its top ten account for 13%. Trimming took off 5 bases at V and 9 bases at J, with 22 bases between the two ends. The CDR3 has 15 amino acids. The V gene's germline CDR1 is MNHEY and CDR2 SMNVEV (reference sequence). The sequence was collected from an adult in good health. The V call is TRBV27, the J call TRBJ1-2; D not certain. Material: peripheral blood, obtained on day 0 of AZD1222 vaccination. Here the CDR3 DNA reads TGTGCCAGCAGTCCTACCAGGACCGTAACTGGAAGCTACACCTTC. Translating gives CASSPTRTVTGSYTF.